This TCR beta chain is from a study of cytomegalovirus exposure and HLA in healthy donors. The study's findings and limits: For most TCR sequences rarity was the rule, although some public TCRs occurred in many donors. When a later analysis was performed, an Asian-associated ancestry cluster reportedly had fewer N-insertions than the roughly 730-donor mean. Earlier findings revealed that most TCR beta V segments proved productive either about 90% or about 30% of the time.

Concerning this clone: Its antigen remains unidentified.

PCR employed 60 Vbeta and 13 Jbeta primers. TCRdb keeps only in-frame clones here, not all; method: immunoSEQ multiplex PCR. This sample has 100,000 to 150,000 clones; around 78% occur once, and the top ten carry approximately 1.5%. The origin of this receptor is a man in his forties in good health and CMV-seronegative. The specimen was PBMCs.

The CDR3 sequence: CASSLVRSLQGGKLFF. For the CDR3, the DNA is TGTGCCAGCAGCTTAGTGAGGAGCTTGCAAGGGGGAAAACTGTTTTTT. The gene calls are TRBV7-2 and TRBJ1-4; possibly TRBD1 for D (6 bases). The CDR3 consists of 16 residues. Germline V gene data show CDR1 as SGHTA and CDR2 as FQGNSA. Trimming shortened V by 1 base and J by 10 bases, and 19 bases separated the two germline ends.